A single T cell receptor beta chain is shown here with its context. The target antigen is unknown. The PCR was carried out with 60 Vbeta primers and 13 Jbeta primers. Method: immunoSEQ multiplex PCR; TCRdb's copy keeps in-frame clones and lacks some. The table lists roughly 120,000 clones, about 76% of them singletons. This entry belongs to a study of cytomegalovirus exposure and HLA in healthy donors. General study points: Clonal expansion was found to be greater in HLA-associated TCR beta chains than in equally common others in a later analysis.

This TCR came from a woman aged 55-69 years in good health and CMV-seropositive. The sample was PBMCs.

Here the CDR3 reads CASSDPGMYGQPQHF. CDR3 sequence (DNA): TGTGCCAGCAGTGATCCAGGGATGTATGGTCAGCCCCAGCATTTT. The chain carries TRBV6-1 and TRBJ1-5; TRBD1 is a possible D gene (5 bases). CDR1 and CDR2 (germline): MNHNS, SASEGT. The germline V and J ends were trimmed by 3 bases and 6 bases, with 15 bases remaining between them. This CDR3 is 15 amino acids long.